This T cell receptor (beta chain) was sequenced for a study of shared clonotypes between healthy human individuals (dated by TCRdb to 2019 to 2021). Study-level background: The cohort included a few men and two women between 18 and 49 years of age. For each donor, CD4 naive and CD4 memory were each run on three plates, CD8 naive on two plates, and CD8 memory on one plate. To estimate repertoire size and how much clonotypes are shared between individuals, the study performed deep sequencing of blood TCR repertoires from 4 to 6 healthy adults. Different laboratories and diverse techniques were used to prepare libraries and sequence TCR repertoires, to increase sequencing depth and limit assay-specific biases. Leukapheresis yielded between about 0.94 and 8.9 billion PBMCs per donor.

As concerns this clone: Its recognized antigen is unknown. Per-base quality was not reported, and no clone a single base away is much larger than it.

The trim is 3 bases for V and 4 bases for J, with a gap of 13 bases between the germline ends. As encoded in the germline V gene, CDR1 is SGHTS while CDR2 is YDEGEE. The CDR3 contains 14 residues, cysteine and phenylalanine counted. Kept here is only the CDR3 DNA, which spans 42 bases and is read in frame from base 1. What the research found in general, with its limitations: Rarefaction of sorted-subset datasets indicated incomplete sequencing despite the large sequencing depth. Sampling was restricted to blood, and TCR repertoires in tissue are likely to differ from TCR repertoires in blood. Pairwise subsampling indicated that sequencing depth was expected to affect the degree of clonotype sharing among donors. Because the study included a small number of donors, the genetic and exposure-history diversity represented was limited. When several donors were compared, the shared fraction of clonotypes was about 5.2% for naive CD4, less than 4% for naive CD8, roughly 2.5% for memory CD4, and around 0.37% for memory CD8. Naive subsets generally had larger estimated clonotype richness than memory subsets. Compared with non-shared clonotypes, clonotypes shared by all four sorted-subset donors had higher generation probabilities.

TCR CDR3 regions were amplified from genomic DNA by multiplex PCR using the deep immunoSEQ assay. For each cell subset, the extracted genomic DNA was distributed evenly across all wells of several immunoSEQ 96-well plates, and each plate served as one replicate. For sorted subsets, roughly 190 ng of genomic DNA, equivalent to around 29,000 T cell genomes, went into each replicate PCR. Purified libraries were measured with a Qubit 3.0 fluorometer, size-checked on a Bioanalyzer 2100, and measured again with the KAPA Library Quantification kit. A separate single-read 150-cycle Illumina NextSeq 550 flow cell was used to sequence each immunoSEQ 96-well plate. For the original study's pipeline: The immunoSEQ output contained only junctional sequences without quality scores, so filtering could not match that applied to full-length reads. Sequences were annotated with PyIR, a Python wrapper for IgBLAST v1.9, and V/J genes and CDR3 were assigned using IMGT germline references. Reads were removed for weak V/J assignments (E-value above 1e-6), missing CDR3, stop codons, out-of-frame junctions, or ambiguous translated residues. A V3J clonotype was defined by an identical inferred V gene, J gene, and CDR3 amino acid sequence. The percentage overlap between two repertoires was calculated by dividing the number of shared unique clonotypes by the size of the smaller repertoire. RTK rarefaction, the Chao1 estimator, and Recon v2.1 estimates of unobserved clonotypes were used to assess repertoire richness. OLGA was used to compute generation probabilities for all TCRbeta clonotypes that the gDNA method yielded from a few donors. TCRdb obtained this table from immuneACCESS and retained in-frame rearrangements with V and J assigned. These tables miss some clones; where compared with another copy, unresolved V genes account for less than half of the shortfall, and the remainder is unexplained. That table furnishes V, J and clone size, whereas the DNA furnished D and trimming. The sample yields around 2,100,000 clones; 85% to 95% were counted once. The ten largest clones take up 1.2% of the sample.

CD8 naive samples were obtained by positive selection for CCR7 among CD45RO-negative cells, yielding a CD45RA+CCR7+ population from which TemRA cells were excluded. Healthy HIV-negative adults with no recently reported acute infections or vaccinations were included as donors. Every donor was a Caucasian adult residing in Nashville, Tennessee, USA. After blood collection by leukapheresis, PBMCs were isolated using Ficoll-Histopaque density gradient centrifugation and then cryopreserved in the vapor phase of liquid nitrogen. Purity and quantity of every magnetically sorted T cell population were checked by analytical flow cytometry. Genomic DNA was isolated from every sorted fraction and measured by UV absorbance on a Nanodrop 2000c.

The sample taken for sequencing was naive CD8+ T cells sorted from blood. The cell subset or site label, read with the paper, signifies: CD45RA+CCR7+. The TCR sequence derives from a man aged 18 to 30 in good health. This sequence uses TRBV5-8 and TRBJ1-1; TRBD1 is a weak D gene call, 5 bases matching. The CDR3 is CASSSWGGTTEAFF. At the DNA level, the sequence is TGTGCCAGCAGCTCCTGGGGGGGGACCACTGAAGCTTTCTTT.